The 6 T cell receptor beta chains in this list originate from one sample, sequenced in a study of shared clonotypes between healthy human individuals. Clones were read by immunoSEQ multiplex PCR, and TCRdb kept only the in-frame ones, dropping some. The sample has roughly 2,500,000 clones, 93% seen once. Sequenced: naive CD4+ T cells from PBMCs. The subset is: CD45RA+ positively selected. These receptor sequences come from a man younger than 35 in good health. Some clones in this sample may be carry-over from other donors' samples.

This clone has just one count. The chain uses TRBV9 and TRBJ2-5; 8 bases are a match to TRBD2. Unmatched junction bases numbered 8, after V lost 0 bases and J lost 4 bases. The length of the CDR3 is 16 residues. Germline CDR1 is SGDLS and CDR2 is YYNGEE. CDR3 amino acids: CASSVVGGRFAETQYF. The CDR3 DNA is TGTGCCAGCAGCGTAGTGGGCGGGAGGTTCGCAGAGACCCAGTACTTC.

The chain employs TRBV27 and TRBJ2-7, with D unclear. The CDR3 extends over 14 amino acids. The V and J ends lost 8 bases and 2 bases respectively, with 16 bases between them. Germline values: CDR1 MNHEY, CDR2 SMNVEV (reference sequence). CDR3 sequence (DNA): TGTGCCAGCTCCCTTCTAATAACTCCCTACGAGCAGTACTTC. Translation gives CASSLLITPYEQYF.

The chain employs TRBV28 and TRBJ1-2; the D is unclear. CDR3 size: 13 residues. Looked up from germline, CDR1 is MDHEN and CDR2 is SYDVKM. The V and J ends lost 7 bases and 3 bases respectively, with 12 bases between them. CDR3 DNA sequence: TGTGCCAGCACCCCTTCCTACCACTATGGCTACACCTTC. Its protein is CASTPSYHYGYTF.

The chain couples TRBV28 to TRBJ2-7; the D gene is possibly TRBD2 (7 bases). The CDR3 is 13 residues long. With 5 bases removed from V and 1 base from J, the gap between germline ends came to 9 bases. Germline assignment: CDR1 MDHEN and CDR2 SYDVKM. The CDR3 is CASSEGGSYEQYF. The DNA of the CDR3 is TGTGCCAGCAGTGAGGGGGGGTCCTACGAGCAGTACTTC. The entire variable domain, with the rest obtained from reference TRBV28 and TRBJ2-7, is as follows: DVKVTQSSRYLVKRTGEKVFLECVQDMDHENMFWYRQDPGLGLRLIYFSYDVKMKEKGDIPEGYSVSREKKERFSLILESASTNQTSMYLCASSEGGSYEQYFGPGTRLTVT.

The chain employs TRBV5-8 and TRBJ1-4, with a possible D match to TRBD1 (5 bases). V was pared by 0 bases and J by 4 bases, with 10 bases between. CDR3 length: 15 amino acids. Germline values: CDR1 SGHTS, CDR2 YDEGEE. CDR3 residues: CASSLEWQGNEKLFF. The CDR3 coding sequence is TGTGCCAGCAGCTTGGAGTGGCAGGGTAATGAAAAACTGTTTTTT.

Worth noting for this clone: Within the sample, other DNA sequences also encode this same CDR3. The J gene is TRBJ2-1, the V gene TRBV28; TRBD2 aligns across 9 bases. Germline CDR1 and CDR2: MDHEN and SYDVKM. The CDR3 loop spans 13 amino acids. Germline trimming cut 9 bases from V and 4 bases from J; bases unmatched to any gene: 4. CDR3: CASSGGVYNEQFF. The CDR3 nucleotides are TGTGCCAGTAGCGGGGGAGTTTACAATGAGCAGTTCTTC.